This passage covers 6 T cell receptor beta chains from one sample sequenced in a study of blood T cells in healthy people across ages. Combining a sample-barcoded 5' primer with a J-beta primer mix, a second PCR ran for about 7 to 11 cycles. TCRdb analysed the 5' RACE reads with MiXCR anew, one entry per CDR3 protein. The table shows about 670,000 distinct CDR3 sequences, with less than 45% occurring only once. Sequencing input: blood. Receptor source: a man older than 75 in good health.

The chain uses TRBV7-2 and TRBJ2-5; 10 bases agree with TRBD2. The J call may be wrong; the DNA end is better matched by TRBJ2-7. CDR1 is SGHTA and CDR2 is FQGNSA in the germline V gene. This CDR3 spans 17 amino acids. As DNA, the CDR3 is TGTGCCAGCAGCCTCCAAGCTGGGAGCGGGGGGGCCTACGAGCAGTACTTC. Protein: CASSLQAGSGGAYEQYF.

This clonotype was seen only a few times. The V gene is TRBV3-1, the J gene TRBJ1-2; possibly TRBD1 for D (6 bases). The CDR3 extends over 16 amino acids. CDR1 is LGHDT, CDR2 YNNKEL, per germline (reference sequence). The V end was cut by 3 bases, the J end by 4 bases, with 18 bases between. CDR3 DNA sequence: TGTGCCAGCAGCCAGGAAGGATGGACAGATTTCTATGGCTACACCTTC. It yields the protein CASSQEGWTDFYGYTF. Complete variable domain (other parts from reference TRBV3-1 and TRBJ1-2): DTAVSQTPKYLVTQMGNDKSIKCEQNLGHDTMYWYKQDSKKFLKIMFSYNNKELIINETVPNRFSPKSPDKAHLNLHINSLELGDSAVYFCASSQEGWTDFYGYTFGSGTRLTVV.

The chain joins TRBV9 to TRBJ2-7, with 9 bases fitting TRBD2. This CDR3 spans 16 amino acids. Germline-derived CDR1 and CDR2 are SGDLS and YYNGEE. The junction had 5 bases not matched to a gene; V was cut back by 0 bases and J by 1 base. The DNA of the CDR3 is TGTGCCAGCAGCGTAGCTCCTAGCGGGGATTCCTACGAGCAGTACTTC. This codes for CASSVAPSGDSYEQYF.

This clonotype has a handful of counts. The gene calls are TRBV5-1 and TRBJ2-5, with D possibly being TRBD1 or TRBD2 (5 bases each). The CDR3 consists of 15 residues. Germline V gives CDR1 SGHRS, CDR2 YFSETQ. With 4 bases removed from V and 3 bases from J, the gap between germline ends came to 16 bases. The DNA of the CDR3 is TGCGCCAGCAGCCCGAGGCCCGGGGACGAAGAGACCCAGTACTTC. Translated, it gives CASSPRPGDEETQYF. Full variable domain (rest looked up from reference TRBV5-1 and TRBJ2-5): KAGVTQTPRYLIKTRGQQVTLSCSPISGHRSVSWYQQTPGQGLQFLFEYFSETQRNKGNFPGRFSGRQFSNSRSEMNVSTLELGDSALYLCASSPRPGDEETQYFGPGTRLLVL.

The V call is TRBV12-3 or TRBV12-4, the J call TRBJ2-7; 14 bases map to TRBD2. V lost 4 bases and J lost 6; bases outside the gene matches: 11. The CDR3 is made up of 17 amino acids. DNA for the CDR3: TGTGCCAGCAGTTCAGCCGGGGGACTAGCGGGAGATCGCGAGCAGTACTTC. Residues: CASSSAGGLAGDREQYF.

The chain combines TRBV7-2 with TRBJ2-7; D is unclear. Per the germline V gene, CDR1 is SGHTA and CDR2 is FQGNSA. The CDR3 runs to 13 residues. The V end was cut by 4 bases, the J end by 4 bases, with 11 bases between. In DNA form, the CDR3 reads TGTGCCAGCAGCTCTAGGCCTGGGTACGAGCAGTACTTC. This encodes CASSSRPGYEQYF. The full variable domain, its missing parts supplied by reference TRBV7-2 and TRBJ2-7, is GAGVSQSPSNKVTEKGKDVELRCDPISGHTALYWYRQSLGQGLEFLIYFQGNSAPDKSGLPSDRFSAERTGGSVSTLTIQRTQQEDSAVYLCASSSRPGYEQYFGPGTRLTVT.